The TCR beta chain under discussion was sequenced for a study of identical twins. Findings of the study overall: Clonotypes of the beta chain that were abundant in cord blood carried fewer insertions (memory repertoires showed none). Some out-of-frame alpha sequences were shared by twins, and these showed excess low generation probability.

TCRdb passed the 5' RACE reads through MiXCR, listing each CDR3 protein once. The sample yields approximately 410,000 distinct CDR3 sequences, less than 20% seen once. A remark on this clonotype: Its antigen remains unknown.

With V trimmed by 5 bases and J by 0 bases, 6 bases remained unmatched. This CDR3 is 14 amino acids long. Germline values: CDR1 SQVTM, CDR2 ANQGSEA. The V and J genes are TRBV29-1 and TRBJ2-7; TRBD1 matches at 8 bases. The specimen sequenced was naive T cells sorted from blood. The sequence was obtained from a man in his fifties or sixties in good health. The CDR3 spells CSVSGTGNSYEQYF. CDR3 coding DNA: TGCAGCGTTTCTGGGACAGGAAACTCCTACGAGCAGTACTTC.